A selection of T cell receptor beta chains follows, all from one sample in a study of cytomegalovirus exposure and HLA in healthy donors. The data were produced by immunoSEQ multiplex PCR, yet TCRdb's version contains in-frame clones alone and is incomplete. This sample carries about 150,000 clones, over 80% of them seen once, and the ten largest clones take 2% to 2.5%. The sequencing input was PBMCs. These receptors were obtained from a male donor in good health and CMV-seronegative. Both conserved end residues are part of each CDR3. D genes are given only for firm matches. Clone size appears in some rows only: once, few, many, or a class for an expanded clone.

d_call j_call clone_size v_call cdr3_aa cdr3_nt
NA TRBJ1-2 NA TRBV5-4 CASSSQGYTGYTF TGTGCCAGCAGCTCGCAGGGGTACACTGGCTACACCTTC
NA TRBJ1-1 NA TRBV6-1 CASTKTAMNTEAFF TGTGCCAGCACAAAGACAGCAATGAACACTGAAGCTTTCTTT
NA TRBJ1-1 NA TRBV15 CATRSRELNTEAFF TGTGCCACCAGGAGCAGGGAATTGAACACTGAAGCTTTCTTT
NA TRBJ1-2 once TRBV6-5 CASSYSGRLTYGYTF TGTGCCAGCAGTTACTCGGGCAGGCTCACCTATGGCTACACCTTC
NA TRBJ1-2 NA TRBV13 CASSLGAGNYGYTF TGTGCCAGCAGCTTAGGGGCAGGGAACTATGGCTACACCTTC
TRBD1 TRBJ1-5 NA TRBV19 CASSTRTGDQPQHF TGTGCCAGTAGTACCCGGACAGGGGATCAGCCCCAGCATTTT
TRBD1 TRBJ2-1 NA TRBV4-3 CASSQDRGPYNEQFF TGCGCCAGCAGCCAGGACAGGGGGCCCTACAATGAGCAGTTCTTC
NA TRBJ1-2 once TRBV30 CAWSEGYGYTF TGTGCCTGGAGTGAGGGGTATGGCTACACCTTC
NA TRBJ1-1 NA TRBV5-1 CASSTGPETEAFF TGCGCCAGCAGCACAGGACCGGAGACTGAAGCTTTCTTT
NA TRBJ1-3 once TRBV10-3 CAIRASDSNSGNTIYF TGTGCCATCAGGGCCTCCGACAGCAACTCTGGAAACACCATATATTTT
TRBD1 TRBJ1-3 NA TRBV19 CASSPPGQRGNTIYF TGTGCCAGTAGTCCTCCGGGACAGCGTGGAAACACCATATATTTT
TRBD2 TRBJ2-7 once TRBV4-2 CASSLTGRVTEEQYF TGTGCCAGCAGCCTAACCGGGAGGGTAACGGAAGAGCAGTACTTC
NA TRBJ1-5 NA TRBV6-5 CASSGRARGNQPQHF TGTGCCAGCAGTGGGCGGGCCCGGGGCAATCAGCCCCAGCATTTT
NA TRBJ2-7 once TRBV5-1 CASSGASSYEQYF TGCGCCAGCAGCGGGGCCAGCTCCTACGAGCAGTACTTC
TRBD2 TRBJ2-1 NA TRBV7-9 CASSPPGGKLSEQFF TGTGCCAGCAGCCCTCCGGGGGGAAAATTGAGTGAGCAGTTCTTC
NA TRBJ1-2 NA TRBV5-5 CASSRRTGDGYTF TGTGCCAGCAGCCGACGAACGGGGGATGGCTACACCTTC
NA TRBJ2-7 NA TRBV5-5 CASSFPGKGYEQYF TGTGCCAGCAGCTTCCCGGGAAAAGGCTACGAGCAGTACTTC
NA TRBJ1-1 few TRBV15 CATSVGRRVNTEAFF TGTGCCACCAGCGTCGGGAGAAGGGTGAACACTGAAGCTTTCTTT
NA TRBJ2-3 NA TRBV7-8 CASSSRGLPDTQYF TGTGCCAGCAGCTCCAGGGGCCTCCCAGATACGCAGTATTTT
NA TRBJ2-2 NA TRBV5-4 CASSLVHELDTGELFF TGTGCCAGCAGCTTAGTACACGAGCTAGACACCGGGGAGCTGTTTTTT
NA TRBJ1-2 NA TRBV7-9 CSSSLQGTDYGYTF TGTTCCAGCAGCCTACAGGGAACCGACTATGGCTACACCTTC
NA TRBJ1-1 few TRBV25-1 CASTSYTEAFF TGTGCCAGCACTTCCTACACTGAAGCTTTCTTT
TRBD2 TRBJ2-7 NA TRBV11-3 CASSLAGGTYEQYF TGTGCCAGCAGCTTAGCGGGGGGGACGTACGAGCAGTACTTC
TRBD2 TRBJ2-1 few TRBV6-5 CASSLSGGNYNEQFF TGTGCCAGCAGCCTGAGCGGGGGGAACTACAATGAGCAGTTCTTC
TRBD1 TRBJ1-6 NA TRBV6-5 CASSRRDSRNSPLHF TGTGCCAGCAGCCGACGGGACAGCAGAAATTCACCCCTCCACTTT
TRBD2 TRBJ2-3 few TRBV5-4 CASSSELAGVADTQYF TGTGCCAGCAGCTCCGAACTAGCGGGGGTGGCAGATACGCAGTATTTT
TRBD1 TRBJ1-2 NA TRBV5-1 CASSLKETGGYGYTF TGCGCCAGCAGCTTGAAAGAGACAGGGGGGTATGGCTACACCTTC
TRBD2 TRBJ2-2 once TRBV7-7 CASSQLGGVSTGELFF TGTGCCAGCAGCCAACTCGGGGGGGTTAGCACCGGGGAGCTGTTTTTT
NA TRBJ2-1 NA TRBV5-1 CASTSTGISSYNEQFF TGCGCCAGCACCTCCACGGGAATTTCATCCTACAATGAGCAGTTCTTC
NA TRBJ2-7 NA TRBV18 CASSPDRSSYEQYF TGTGCCAGCTCACCCGACAGAAGCTCCTACGAGCAGTACTTC
TRBD1 TRBJ2-7 NA TRBV6-1 CASRMDRDYEQYF TGTGCCAGCCGGATGGACAGGGACTACGAGCAGTACTTC
NA TRBJ1-4 NA TRBV5-1 CASSFWPGNEKLFF TGCGCCAGCAGCTTTTGGCCGGGTAATGAAAAACTGTTTTTT
NA TRBJ2-2 NA TRBV5-1 CASSDTDTGELFF TGCGCCAGCAGCGATACAGATACCGGGGAGCTGTTTTTT
TRBD2 TRBJ2-1 NA TRBV7-9 CASSLGGGGADEQFF TGTGCCAGCAGCTTAGGGGGCGGGGGGGCGGATGAGCAGTTCTTC
TRBD2 TRBJ2-5 NA TRBV10-3 CAIREPLGTSGGGETQYF TGTGCCATCAGAGAACCACTTGGGACTAGCGGGGGTGGAGAGACCCAGTACTTC
TRBD1 TRBJ2-7 NA TRBV6-5 CASSQTGFYEQYF TGTGCCAGCAGTCAGACAGGGTTCTACGAGCAGTACTTC
NA TRBJ1-1 NA TRBV11-3 CASSTNQGNTEAFF TGTGCCAGCAGCACAAACCAGGGGAACACTGAAGCTTTCTTT
NA TRBJ1-6 NA TRBV5-1 CASSLEPNLNSPLHF TGCGCCAGCAGCTTGGAGCCAAACTTAAATTCACCCCTCCACTTT
NA TRBJ1-4 few TRBV6-1 CASSLWRREKLFF TGTGCCAGCAGTCTCTGGCGGCGGGAAAAACTGTTTTTT
NA TRBJ2-3 NA TRBV5-4 CASRQQGDYTQYF TGTGCCAGCAGACAACAGGGTGACTATACGCAGTATTTT
TRBD1 TRBJ2-7 few TRBV9 CASSVDGTGAYEQYF TGTGCCAGCAGCGTAGACGGGACAGGGGCCTACGAGCAGTACTTC
NA TRBJ2-5 NA TRBV6-5 CASSYTGNLRETQYF TGTGCCAGCAGTTACACCGGGAACCTCAGGGAGACCCAGTACTTC
TRBD1 TRBJ1-1 NA TRBV6-5 CASRTGAQNTEAFF TGTGCCAGCAGGACAGGGGCCCAGAACACTGAAGCTTTCTTT
TRBD2 TRBJ2-3 NA TRBV4-3 CASSPGLASTDTQYF TGCGCCAGCAGCCCTGGACTAGCAAGCACAGATACGCAGTATTTT
TRBD2 TRBJ2-5 NA TRBV30 CAWRGGAKTQYF TGTGCCTGGCGCGGGGGGGCGAAGACCCAGTACTTC
NA TRBJ1-1 NA TRBV7-2 CASSPYRVMNTEAFF TGTGCCAGCAGCCCATACAGGGTAATGAACACTGAAGCTTTCTTT
NA TRBJ1-6 NA TRBV5-4 CASTDWRGSPLHF TGTGCCAGCACTGACTGGCGGGGCTCACCCCTCCACTTT
NA TRBJ2-7 NA TRBV7-8 CASSSAGGPPSYEQYF TGTGCCAGCAGCTCAGCCGGGGGGCCCCCCTCCTACGAGCAGTACTTC
TRBD2 TRBJ2-7 NA TRBV7-2 CASSLVASGGYEQYF TGTGCCAGCAGCTTAGTGGCTAGCGGGGGCTACGAGCAGTACTTC
TRBD1 TRBJ1-4 NA TRBV7-6 CASSPRPPGTGEKLLF TGTGCCAGCAGCCCACGCCCCCCCGGGACAGGCGAAAAACTGCTTTTT
TRBD2 TRBJ2-5 NA TRBV7-2 CASSLQSRGLVVAQYF TGTGCCAGCAGCTTACAATCACGCGGACTAGTTGTGGCCCAGTACTTC
NA TRBJ1-3 NA TRBV7-2 CASSLTGSGNTIYF TGTGCCAGCAGCTTAACCGGGTCTGGAAACACCATATATTTT
TRBD1 TRBJ2-2 NA TRBV27 CASSPGTGRSGELFF TGTGCCAGCAGTCCCGGGACAGGGCGGTCGGGGGAGCTGTTTTTT
NA TRBJ1-2 NA TRBV5-4 CASSLDREGYTF TGTGCCAGCAGCTTGGACAGAGAAGGCTACACCTTC
NA TRBJ2-5 NA TRBV5-1 CASSWTAQETQYF TGCGCCAGCAGTTGGACAGCTCAAGAGACCCAGTACTTC
TRBD2 TRBJ2-5 NA TRBV27 CASSFGTSGGRETQYF TGTGCCAGCAGTTTTGGGACTAGCGGAGGGCGGGAGACCCAGTACTTC